This T cell receptor (beta chain) was found in a study of shared clonotypes between healthy human individuals. As for the study in general: Per donor, three plates held CD4 naive cells, three held CD4 memory, two held CD8 naive and one held CD8 memory.

Study-wide findings and caveats: Shared across a few donors were roughly 4.8% of the naive CD4 clonotypes.

Comment on this clone: What it binds is not known.

On sorted subsets, replicate PCRs used 150 to 250 ng DNA, or about 30,000 T cell genomes. Data came from immunoSEQ multiplex PCR; TCRdb stores just in-frame clones and leaves some out. The sample has 950,000 to 1,300,000 clones; 60% to 80% are singletons. Trimming took off 5 bases at V and 7 bases at J, with 15 bases between the two ends. This CDR3 has 15 amino acids. CDR1 SNHLY and CDR2 FYNNEI come from the germline V gene. Sequenced material: memory CD4+ T cells sorted from blood. Subset meaning: CD45RA-negative fraction. The sequence derives from a young man in good health. The J gene is TRBJ1-6, the V gene TRBV2; a weak D match, TRBD1 (5 bases). CDR3: CASSSGGGGNSPLHF. The CDR3 DNA reads as TGTGCCAGCAGTAGTGGGGGAGGAGGCAATTCACCCCTCCACTTT.